Each of the 11 T cell receptor beta chains below was sequenced from the same sample in a study of PD-1 blockade in classical Hodgkin lymphoma. TCRdb keeps only in-frame clones here, not all; method: immunoSEQ multiplex PCR. Of around 26,000 clones in the sample, about 90% were seen once. Regarding time point: newly diagnosed, previously untreated cHL patient sample. Magnetic negative selection of thawed PBMCs was the method by which CD4+ T cells were purified. Material: CD4+ T cells from blood. Receptor source: a human donor with classical Hodgkin lymphoma.

This rearrangement joins TRBV6-1 to TRBJ2-1; 11 nucleotides align to TRBD1. The CDR3 has 15 amino acids. Unmatched junction bases numbered 11, after V lost 8 bases and J lost 8 bases. CDR1 MNHNS and CDR2 SASEGT come from the germline V gene. The CDR3 DNA sequence: TGTGCCAGCGGGTCGGACAGGGGGCTTCGGGATGAGCAGTTCTTC. Its protein product is CASGSDRGLRDEQFF.

The rearrangement links TRBV19 to TRBJ1-1; D may be TRBD1 (5 bases). The V gene's germline CDR1 is LNHDA and CDR2 SQIVND (reference sequence). V was trimmed by 5 bases and J by 5 bases, leaving 12 bases between them. This CDR3 comprises 13 residues. CDR3 DNA: TGTGCCAGTAGTGATGGGGCGGGGACTGAAGCTTTCTTT. Translation gives CASSDGAGTEAFF.

The rearrangement uses TRBV5-1 and TRBJ2-5, with 10 bases that match TRBD1. Germline V CDR1 and CDR2: SGHRS, YFSETQ. This CDR3 has 14 amino acids. The V gene end was trimmed by 4 bases and the J gene end by 3 bases; junction bases not matched to a gene: 3. CDR3 loop: CASSPGTGEETQYF. The CDR3 bases are TGCGCCAGCAGCCCGGGGACAGGGGAAGAGACCCAGTACTTC.

The rearrangement uses TRBV28 and TRBJ1-2; no firm D call. Germline V lookup: CDR1 MDHEN, CDR2 SYDVKM. With 2 bases removed from V and 3 bases from J, the gap between germline ends came to 10 bases. The CDR3 is 14 residues long. CDR3 residues: CASSLAHRDYGYTF. The CDR3 DNA is TGTGCCAGCAGTTTAGCCCACAGAGACTATGGCTACACCTTC.

The chain is built from TRBV6-1 and TRBJ2-7; D gene unclear. The V and J ends lost 7 bases and 6 bases respectively, with 22 bases between them. The CDR3 length is 15 residues. Germline loops: CDR1 MNHNS, CDR2 SASEGT. The CDR3: CASNLRTGPLGEQYF. The CDR3 region has the DNA TGTGCCAGCAACCTACGCACCGGACCCCTGGGCGAGCAGTACTTC.

The V and J genes are TRBV7-2 and TRBJ1-4; possibly TRBD1 for D (5 bases). The CDR3 runs to 14 residues. Deletions cut 5 bases from V and 4 bases from J, with 11 bases between. CDR1 is SGHTA and CDR2 is FQGNSA in the germline V gene. The CDR3 DNA reads as TGTGCCAGCAGCCCGGCGGGACTTAATGAAAAACTGTTTTTT. Protein sequence: CASSPAGLNEKLFF.

The V call is TRBV6-5, the J call TRBJ2-7, with D perhaps matching TRBD1 (5 bases). The length of the CDR3 is 14 residues. Between the trimmed V and J ends, which lost 6 bases and 4 bases, there was a span of 16 bases. Germline V CDR1 and CDR2: MNHEY, SVGAGI. DNA of the CDR3: TGTGCCAGCAGGAGAGCAGGGAAGGGGTACGAGCAGTACTTC. This encodes CASRRAGKGYEQYF.

This clone was picked up one time. J is TRBJ2-3 and V is TRBV4-3, with D perhaps TRBD2 (6 bases). CDR3 length: 14 amino acids. The V gene lost 4 bases and the J gene lost 3 bases, with 11 bases spanning the gap. Germline V gives CDR1 LGHNA, CDR2 YSLEER. The CDR3 DNA reads TGCGCCAGCAGCCTGGAAAGCGGGACAGATACGCAGTATTTT. Protein product: CASSLESGTDTQYF.

This clone was seen a single time. The chain recombines TRBV5-1 with TRBJ2-7; D could derive from TRBD1 or TRBD2 (5 bases each). This CDR3 contains 15 residues. V shed 4 bases and J shed 3 bases, with 17 bases lying between them. The germline V gene encodes CDR1 SGHRS and CDR2 YFSETQ. CDR3 coding DNA: TGCGCCAGCAGCGGCCAGGGCTTCGGGAACTACGAGCAGTACTTC. Translated, it gives CASSGQGFGNYEQYF.

CDR3 amino acids: CASSLREFGTEAFF. The DNA for the CDR3 is TGTGCCAGCTCACTCCGGGAATTTGGGACTGAAGCTTTCTTT. J is TRBJ1-1 and V is TRBV18; D is unclear. Germline V gene lookup returns CDR1 KGHSH and CDR2 LQKENI. This CDR3 is 14 amino acids long. V was trimmed by 4 bases and J by 5 bases, leaving 14 bases between them.

The chain has TRBV10-3 and TRBJ2-7; TRBD1 matches 9 bases. The CDR3 covers 16 residues. Germline lookup yields CDR1 ENHRY and CDR2 SYGVKD. V was pared by 0 bases and J by 5 bases, with 8 bases of the junction left unmatched. The CDR3, as DNA: TGTGCCATCAGTGAGTCAATGGGACAGGGTACCGACGAGCAGTACTTC. Translated: CAISESMGQGTDEQYF.